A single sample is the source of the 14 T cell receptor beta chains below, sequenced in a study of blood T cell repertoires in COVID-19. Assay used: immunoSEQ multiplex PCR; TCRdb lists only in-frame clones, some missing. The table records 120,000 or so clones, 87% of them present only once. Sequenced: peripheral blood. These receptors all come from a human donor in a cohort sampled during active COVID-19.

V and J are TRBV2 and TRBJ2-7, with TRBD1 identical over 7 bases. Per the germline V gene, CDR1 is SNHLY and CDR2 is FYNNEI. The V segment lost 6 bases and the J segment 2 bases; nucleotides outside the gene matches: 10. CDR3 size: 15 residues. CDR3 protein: CASRGSDRLAYEQYF. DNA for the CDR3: TGTGCCAGCAGGGGGTCGGACAGGCTAGCCTACGAGCAGTACTTC.

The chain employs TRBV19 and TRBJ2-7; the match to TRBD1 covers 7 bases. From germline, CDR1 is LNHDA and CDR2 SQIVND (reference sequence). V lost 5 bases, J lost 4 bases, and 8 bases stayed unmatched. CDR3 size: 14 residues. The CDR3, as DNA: TGTGCCAGTAGTGATCCGGGACAGCGATACGAGCAGTACTTC. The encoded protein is CASSDPGQRYEQYF. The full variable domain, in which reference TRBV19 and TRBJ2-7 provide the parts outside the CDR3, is DGGITQSPKYLFRKEGQNVTLSCEQNLNHDAMYWYRQDPGQGLRLIYYSQIVNDFQKGDIAEGYSVSREKKESFPLTVTSAQKNPTAFYLCASSDPGQRYEQYFGPGTRLTVT.

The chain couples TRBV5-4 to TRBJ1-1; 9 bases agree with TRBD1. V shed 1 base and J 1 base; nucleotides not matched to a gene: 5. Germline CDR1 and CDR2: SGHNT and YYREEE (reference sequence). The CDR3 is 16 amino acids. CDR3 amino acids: CASSLTVGQGNTEAFF. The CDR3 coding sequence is TGTGCCAGCAGCTTGACCGTGGGACAGGGGAACACTGAAGCTTTCTTT.

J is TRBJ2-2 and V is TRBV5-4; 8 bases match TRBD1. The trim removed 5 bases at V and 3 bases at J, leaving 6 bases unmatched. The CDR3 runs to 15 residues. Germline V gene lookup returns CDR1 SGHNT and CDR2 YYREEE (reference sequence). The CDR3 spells CASSRNRGDTGELFF. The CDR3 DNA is TGTGCCAGCAGTCGTAACAGGGGGGACACCGGGGAGCTGTTTTTT.

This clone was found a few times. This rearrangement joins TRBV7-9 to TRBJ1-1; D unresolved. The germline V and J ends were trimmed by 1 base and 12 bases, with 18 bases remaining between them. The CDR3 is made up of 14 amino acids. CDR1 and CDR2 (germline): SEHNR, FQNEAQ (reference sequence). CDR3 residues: CASSLGVGLPDSFF. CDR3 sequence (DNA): TGTGCCAGCAGCTTAGGGGTCGGACTTCCAGATTCTTTCTTT.

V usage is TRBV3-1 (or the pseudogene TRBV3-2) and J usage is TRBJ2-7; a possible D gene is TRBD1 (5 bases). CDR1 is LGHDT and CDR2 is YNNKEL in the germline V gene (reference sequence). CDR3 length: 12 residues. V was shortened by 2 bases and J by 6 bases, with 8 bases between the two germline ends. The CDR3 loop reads CASSQLGLEQYF. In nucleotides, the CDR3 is TGTGCCAGCAGCCAATTGGGGCTCGAGCAGTACTTC.

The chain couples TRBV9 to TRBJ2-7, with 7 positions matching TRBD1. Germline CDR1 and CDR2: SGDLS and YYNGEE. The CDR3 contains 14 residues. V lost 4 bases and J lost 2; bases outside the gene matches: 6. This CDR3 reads CASSKGTVTYEQYF. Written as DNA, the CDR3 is TGTGCCAGCAGCAAAGGGACAGTTACCTACGAGCAGTACTTC.

CDR3 sequence reads: CASSLFGSRGETQYF. For the CDR3, the DNA is TGTGCCAGCAGCTTGTTTGGATCGCGGGGAGAGACCCAGTACTTC. The V gene is TRBV5-8, the J gene TRBJ2-5, with a possible D match to TRBD2 (6 bases). The CDR3 contains 15 residues. V was pared by 1 base and J by 4 bases, with 14 bases between. Germline CDR1 reads SGHTS; CDR2 reads YDEGEE.

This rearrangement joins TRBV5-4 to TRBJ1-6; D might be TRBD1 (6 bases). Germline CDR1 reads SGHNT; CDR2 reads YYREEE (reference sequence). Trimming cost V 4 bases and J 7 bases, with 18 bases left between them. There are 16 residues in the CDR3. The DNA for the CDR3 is TGTGCCAGCAGCGCAGTGGCAGGGGAAAGAAATTCACCCCTCCACTTT. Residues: CASSAVAGERNSPLHF.

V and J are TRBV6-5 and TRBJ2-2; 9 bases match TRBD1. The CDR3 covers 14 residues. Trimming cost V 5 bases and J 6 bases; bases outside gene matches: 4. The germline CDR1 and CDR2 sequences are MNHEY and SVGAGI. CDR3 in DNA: TGTGCCAGCAGTATACAGGGGGCCCCCGGGGAGCTGTTTTTT. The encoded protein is CASSIQGAPGELFF.

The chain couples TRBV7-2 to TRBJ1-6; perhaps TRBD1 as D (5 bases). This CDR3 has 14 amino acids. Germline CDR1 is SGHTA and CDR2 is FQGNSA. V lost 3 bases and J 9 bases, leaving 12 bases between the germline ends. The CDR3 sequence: CASSFGGVGSPLHF. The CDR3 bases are TGTGCCAGCAGCTTTGGGGGGGTCGGTTCACCCCTCCACTTT.

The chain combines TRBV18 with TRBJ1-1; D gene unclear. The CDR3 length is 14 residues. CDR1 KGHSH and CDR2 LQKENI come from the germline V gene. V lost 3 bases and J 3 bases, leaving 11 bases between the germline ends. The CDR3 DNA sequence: TGTGCCAGCTCACCCCGGTTGAGTTACACTGAAGCTTTCTTT. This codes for CASSPRLSYTEAFF.

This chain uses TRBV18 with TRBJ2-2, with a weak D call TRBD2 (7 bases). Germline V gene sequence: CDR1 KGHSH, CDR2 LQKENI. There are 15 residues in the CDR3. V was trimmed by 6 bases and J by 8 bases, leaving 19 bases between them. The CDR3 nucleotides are TGTGCCAGCTCTCCCCGTGCGGGGGCAACAGGGGAGCTGTTTTTT. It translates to CASSPRAGATGELFF.

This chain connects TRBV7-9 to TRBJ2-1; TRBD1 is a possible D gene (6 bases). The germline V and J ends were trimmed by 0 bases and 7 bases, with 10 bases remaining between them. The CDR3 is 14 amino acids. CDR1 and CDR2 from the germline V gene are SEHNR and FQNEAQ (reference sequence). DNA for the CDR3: TGTGCCAGCAGCTTAGCCGGGACAAGGAATGAGCAGTTCTTC. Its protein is CASSLAGTRNEQFF. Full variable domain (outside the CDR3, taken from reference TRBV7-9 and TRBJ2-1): DTGVSQNPRHKITKRGQNVTFRCDPISEHNRLYWYRQTLGQGPEFLTYFQNEAQLEKSRLLSDRFSAERPKGSFSTLEIQRTEQGDSAMYLCASSLAGTRNEQFFGPGTRLTVL.